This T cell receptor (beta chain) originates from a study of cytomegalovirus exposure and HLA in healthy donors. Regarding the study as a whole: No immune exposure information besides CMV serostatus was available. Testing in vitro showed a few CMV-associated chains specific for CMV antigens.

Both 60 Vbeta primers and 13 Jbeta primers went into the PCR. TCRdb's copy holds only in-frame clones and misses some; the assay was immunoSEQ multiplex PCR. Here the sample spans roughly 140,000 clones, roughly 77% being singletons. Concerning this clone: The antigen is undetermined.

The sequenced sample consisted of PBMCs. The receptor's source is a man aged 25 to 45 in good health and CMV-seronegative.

CDR3 in amino acids: CASSLTSGGRGEQFF. In nucleotides, the CDR3 is TGCGCCAGCAGCTTGACTAGCGGGGGGCGGGGTGAGCAGTTCTTC. The chain links TRBV5-1 to TRBJ2-1; 12 bases line up with TRBD2. The trim removed 1 base at V and 9 bases at J, leaving 5 bases unmatched. The CDR3 contains 15 residues. Germline-derived CDR1 and CDR2 are SGHRS and YFSETQ.